The 29 T cell receptor beta chains below were found in one sample sequenced in a study of long-term antiretroviral therapy in people with HIV. Sequencing relied on immunoSEQ assay v3.0, run at survey level. Clones were read by immunoSEQ multiplex PCR, and TCRdb kept only the in-frame ones, dropping some. Among fewer than 45,000 clones listed, roughly 84% were seen once. The sequencing used unsorted PBMCs, collected approximately 2.9 years before starting antiretroviral therapy. The receptors originated from a young woman with HIV.

The rearrangement links TRBV5-6 to TRBJ1-5; 7 positions agree with TRBD1. The CDR3 has 15 residues. Per the germline V gene, CDR1 is SGHDT and CDR2 is YYEEEE. V was clipped by 0 bases and J by 7 bases; unmatched bases: 7. The CDR3 coding sequence is TGTGCCAGCAGCTTGGGTAGGGGGCAGGGGCAGCCCCAGCATTTT. Translation gives CASSLGRGQGQPQHF.

V is TRBV29-1 and J is TRBJ1-6; D is undetermined. This CDR3 contains 14 residues. V lost 6 bases and J lost 7, with 16 bases in between. Per the germline V gene, CDR1 is SQVTM and CDR2 is ANQGSEA. CDR3 coding DNA: TGCAGCGTACAGAGAGGATGTGGGAATTCACCCCTCCACTTT. Translation: CSVQRGCGNSPLHF.

This chain uses TRBV6-6 with TRBJ2-5; D gene ambiguous. This CDR3 comprises 14 residues. Trimming left V 2 bases short and J 3 bases short, with 10 bases between. CDR1 and CDR2 from the germline V gene are MNHNY and SVGAGI (reference sequence). The CDR3 coding sequence is TGTGCCAGCAGTTACACCCTAAGTGAAGAGACCCAGTACTTC. It encodes CASSYTLSEETQYF.

The chain has TRBV4-1 and TRBJ2-7; a possible D gene is TRBD1 (5 bases). Germline CDR1 is MGHRA and CDR2 is YSYEKL. This CDR3 spans 15 amino acids. Trimming removed 0 bases from V and 3 bases from J, with 12 bases in between. In DNA, the CDR3 is TGCGCCAGCAGCCAAGAGGCGTTTACAGGCTACGAGCAGTACTTC. Protein: CASSQEAFTGYEQYF.

The rearrangement links TRBV4-2 to TRBJ1-1; D is possibly TRBD1 (5 bases). The CDR3 is 15 residues long. V shed 2 bases and J shed 2 bases, with 12 bases lying between them. The germline V gene has CDR1 LGHNA and CDR2 YNFKEQ. The CDR3 loop reads CASSQRGDPNTEAFF. The CDR3 coding sequence is TGTGCCAGCAGCCAACGGGGGGATCCAAACACTGAAGCTTTCTTT.

This clone was detected only once. The chain is built from TRBV5-1 and TRBJ2-1, with D maybe TRBD1 (6 bases). Trimming shortened V by 4 bases and J by 9 bases, and 20 bases separated the two germline ends. CDR3 length: 15 amino acids. Germline lookup yields CDR1 SGHRS and CDR2 YFSETQ. The CDR3 protein is CASSPTDSLVTEQFF. Written as DNA, the CDR3 is TGCGCCAGCAGCCCAACGGACAGTCTTGTGACTGAGCAGTTCTTC.

J is TRBJ1-2 and V is TRBV10-3; D remains unclear. CDR3 length equals 14 residues. Germline loops: CDR1 ENHRY, CDR2 SYGVKD. With 0 bases removed from V and 8 bases from J, the gap between germline ends came to 13 bases. This CDR3 reads CAISESDGDGGYTF. DNA for the CDR3: TGTGCCATCAGTGAGTCTGACGGGGATGGGGGCTACACCTTC.

This clone was detected once. The V gene is TRBV12-5, the J gene TRBJ2-1, with 7 nucleotides matching TRBD2. With V trimmed by 1 base and J by 1 base, 7 bases remained unmatched. Germline loops: CDR1 LGHNT, CDR2 FRNRAP. The CDR3 consists of 17 residues. This chain's CDR3 is CASGLEVQGGSYNEQFF. Written as DNA, the CDR3 is TGTGCTAGTGGTTTGGAAGTGCAGGGAGGGTCCTACAATGAGCAGTTCTTC. Supplemented by reference TRBV12-5 and TRBJ2-1, the full variable domain reads DARVTQTPRHKVTEMGQEVTMRCQPILGHNTVFWYRQTMMQGLELLAYFRNRAPLDDSGMPKDRFSAEMPDATLATLKIQPSEPRDSAVYFCASGLEVQGGSYNEQFFGPGTRLTVL.

The V gene is TRBV5-1, the J gene TRBJ1-1; 7 nucleotides match TRBD1. V shed 5 bases, J shed 3 bases, and the junction held 4 bases outside the gene matches. Germline assignment: CDR1 SGHRS and CDR2 YFSETQ. The CDR3 covers 13 residues. The CDR3 DNA is TGCGCCAGCAGTCCCCAGGGGGACACTGAAGCTTTCTTT. Translation gives CASSPQGDTEAFF.

V gene TRBV7-2 combines with J gene TRBJ2-5; 8 bases match TRBD2. Germline V CDR1 and CDR2: SGHTA, FQGNSA. J lost 5 bases, V lost 1 base, and 15 bases had no gene match. CDR3 length: 18 amino acids. The CDR3 nucleotides are TGTGCCAGCAGCTTAGGTGTCCTGGCGGGGGGCCTCGGGGAGACCCAGTACTTC. This gives the protein CASSLGVLAGGLGETQYF. Filled out from reference TRBV7-2 and TRBJ2-5, the complete variable domain reads GAGVSQSPSNKVTEKGKDVELRCDPISGHTALYWYRQSLGQGLEFLIYFQGNSAPDKSGLPSDRFSAERTGGSVSTLTIQRTQQEDSAVYLCASSLGVLAGGLGETQYFGPGTRLLVL.

This chain uses TRBV6-1 with TRBJ1-5; the D gene is possibly TRBD1 (6 bases). The CDR3 is 14 amino acids. Trimming pared 1 base from V and 7 bases from J, leaving 11 bases between. The germline V gene has CDR1 MNHNS and CDR2 SASEGT. DNA of the CDR3: TGTGCCAGCAGTGAAGGGGGGGCGGAACAGCCCCAGCATTTT. Amino acids: CASSEGGAEQPQHF.

The rearrangement joins TRBV2 to TRBJ2-7; a possible D gene is TRBD2 (5 bases). Trimming took 6 bases from V and 6 from J, leaving 15 bases between them. The CDR3 contains 13 residues. Germline loops: CDR1 SNHLY, CDR2 FYNNEI. The CDR3 here is CASSGVEVSEQYV. Written as DNA, the CDR3 is TGTGCCAGCAGCGGGGTCGAGGTCTCCGAGCAGTACGTC.

By sample share, this clone is medium-sized. The chain recombines TRBV27 with TRBJ2-7; 10 bases map to TRBD2. J lost 4 bases, V lost 11 bases, and 20 bases had no gene match. This CDR3 contains 17 residues. Germline assignment: CDR1 MNHEY and CDR2 SMNVEV (reference sequence). CDR3 loop: CARVGRLRSGGAYEQYV. The CDR3 DNA reads TGTGCCCGCGTGGGGAGGCTCCGAAGCGGGGGGGCTTACGAGCAGTACGTC.

This clone turned up a few times. The J gene is TRBJ1-2, the V gene TRBV5-1; 10 nucleotides agree with TRBD1. The CDR3 spans 14 residues. The ends lost 2 bases at V and 8 bases at J; junction bases unmatched: 6. Germline-derived CDR1 and CDR2 are SGHRS and YFSETQ. Here the CDR3 reads CASSFGTGERGYTF. CDR3 in DNA: TGCGCCAGCAGCTTCGGGACAGGGGAGCGAGGCTACACCTTC. Drawing the rest from reference TRBV5-1 and TRBJ1-2, the complete variable domain is KAGVTQTPRYLIKTRGQQVTLSCSPISGHRSVSWYQQTPGQGLQFLFEYFSETQRNKGNFPGRFSGRQFSNSRSEMNVSTLELGDSALYLCASSFGTGERGYTFGSGTRLTVV.

The chain carries TRBV2 and TRBJ2-1, with TRBD2 matching 13 bases. Germline values: CDR1 SNHLY, CDR2 FYNNEI. The V gene end was trimmed by 6 bases and the J gene end by 4 bases; junction bases not matched to a gene: 3. CDR3 length: 15 residues. CDR3 nucleotides: TGTGCCAGCAGGGAACTAGCGGGGGGGTACAATGAGCAGTTCTTC. Amino acid sequence: CASRELAGGYNEQFF.

V is TRBV4-1 and J is TRBJ1-2; D uncertain. This CDR3 is built from 14 residues. Between the trimmed V and J ends, which lost 0 bases and 6 bases, there was a span of 11 bases. Per the germline V gene, CDR1 is MGHRA and CDR2 is YSYEKL. The CDR3 coding sequence is TGCGCCAGCAGCCAAGATTCAGTGCCCCATGGCTACACCTTC. Protein product: CASSQDSVPHGYTF.

The chain couples TRBV19 to TRBJ1-4, with a tentative D call TRBD1 (5 bases). Trimming stripped 6 bases from V and 7 bases from J, with 9 bases between. This CDR3 region has 12 residues. Germline CDR1 reads LNHDA; CDR2 reads SQIVND (reference sequence). This CDR3 is CASSKTVEKLFF. Written as DNA, the CDR3 is TGTGCCAGTAGCAAGACAGTTGAAAAACTGTTTTTT. Complete variable domain (other parts from reference TRBV19 and TRBJ1-4): DGGITQSPKYLFRKEGQNVTLSCEQNLNHDAMYWYRQDPGQGLRLIYYSQIVNDFQKGDIAEGYSVSREKKESFPLTVTSAQKNPTAFYLCASSKTVEKLFFGSGTQLSVL.

V and J are TRBV4-1 and TRBJ1-6, with 11 bases lining up with TRBD1. There are 17 residues in the CDR3. Trimming cost V 3 bases and J 6 bases; bases outside gene matches: 7. The germline V gene encodes CDR1 MGHRA and CDR2 YSYEKL. The CDR3 spells CASSQTDRGPGNSPLHF. In DNA form, the CDR3 reads TGCGCCAGCAGCCAGACGGACAGGGGGCCAGGTAATTCACCCCTCCACTTT.

The rearrangement joins TRBV27 to TRBJ1-6, with a tentative D call TRBD1 (5 bases). The CDR3 is 12 amino acids. V was shortened by 10 bases and J by 7 bases, with 11 bases between the two germline ends. Germline V lookup: CDR1 MNHEY, CDR2 SMNVEV (reference sequence). The CDR3 DNA sequence: TGTGCCACCCGGGACGGCAATTCACCCCTCCACTTT. Its translation is CATRDGNSPLHF.

The rearrangement links TRBV5-1 to TRBJ2-7; D gene ambiguous. The ends were cut back, 2 bases at V and 3 bases at J, with 15 bases in the middle. The germline CDR1 and CDR2 sequences are SGHRS and YFSETQ. The CDR3 consists of 15 residues. The CDR3 DNA follows: TGCGCCAGCAGCTTATCAGGCGATCCCTACTACGAGCAGTACGTC. This gives the protein CASSLSGDPYYEQYV.

Concerning this clone itself: The same CDR3 also results from other DNA sequences found in this sample. J is TRBJ2-5 and V is TRBV5-6, with D perhaps TRBD1 (6 bases). This CDR3 is built from 13 residues. The V and J ends lost 4 bases and 2 bases respectively, with 9 bases between them. CDR1 SGHDT and CDR2 YYEEEE come from the germline V gene. The CDR3 region is CASSLGQQETQYF. The CDR3 coding sequence is TGTGCCAGCAGCCTCGGACAGCAAGAGACCCAGTACTTC.

The chain is built from TRBV5-6 and TRBJ1-1; D ambiguous. V gave up 4 bases and J gave up 1 base, with 14 bases separating them. CDR3 length: 15 amino acids. The V gene's germline CDR1 is SGHDT and CDR2 YYEEEE. CDR3 bases: TGTGCCAGCAGCGGAACCGGACGGAAGAACACTGAAGCTTTCTTT. Translation: CASSGTGRKNTEAFF.

As DNA, the CDR3 is TGTGCCAGCAGCTTTGAGCTCAGGGAGCAGTACTTC. Amino acids: CASSFELREQYF. The chain joins TRBV11-2 to TRBJ2-7, with D uncertain. From germline, CDR1 is SGHAT and CDR2 FQNNGV. Trimming left V 3 bases short and J 7 bases short, with 10 bases between. There are 12 residues in the CDR3.

This clone was counted only a few times. The chain uses TRBV7-8 and TRBJ2-1, with D perhaps TRBD1 or TRBD2 (5 bases each). This CDR3 comprises 15 residues. In germline, CDR1 is SGHVS, CDR2 FQNEAQ. V lost 2 bases to trimming and J lost 3 bases, with 11 bases between them. As DNA, the CDR3 is TGTGCCAGCAGCTTACTCGGGGACGTCTACAATGAGCAGTTCTTC. Residues: CASSLLGDVYNEQFF.

This clone was picked up a small number of times. The chain has TRBV5-1 and TRBJ2-1; the D gene is possibly TRBD1 (7 bases). The ends were cut back, 2 bases at V and 9 bases at J, with 24 bases in the middle. CDR3 length: 17 residues. Germline V lookup: CDR1 SGHRS, CDR2 YFSETQ. Here the CDR3 DNA reads TGCGCCAGCAGCTTCCTGGGGGGACTGACAGGGACGAGTGAGCAGTTCTTC. Protein sequence: CASSFLGGLTGTSEQFF. The full variable domain, completed using reference TRBV5-1 and TRBJ2-1, is KAGVTQTPRYLIKTRGQQVTLSCSPISGHRSVSWYQQTPGQGLQFLFEYFSETQRNKGNFPGRFSGRQFSNSRSEMNVSTLELGDSALYLCASSFLGGLTGTSEQFFGPGTRLTVL.

The CDR3 is CASSQEEGWGETQYF. The CDR3, as DNA: TGCGCCAGCAGCCAAGAAGAAGGTTGGGGAGAGACCCAGTACTTC. The V call is TRBV4-1, the J call TRBJ2-5; D ambiguous. The CDR3 sequence is 15 residues long. V lost 0 bases, J lost 4 bases, and 12 bases lay in between. From germline, CDR1 is MGHRA and CDR2 YSYEKL.

The rearrangement joins TRBV6-6 to TRBJ1-3; D uncertain. CDR1 and CDR2 (germline): MNHNY, SVGAGI (reference sequence). Trimming cost V 5 bases and J 2 bases, with 10 bases left between them. There are 14 residues in the CDR3. As DNA, the CDR3 is TGTGCCAGCAGTCCAAGGGTCCCTGGAAACACCATATATTTT. The encoded protein is CASSPRVPGNTIYF.

The chain recombines TRBV6-1 with TRBJ2-5; the D gene is possibly TRBD2 (6 bases). This CDR3 has 14 amino acids. The germline V and J ends were trimmed by 3 bases and 2 bases, with 10 bases remaining between them. The germline gives CDR1 MNHNS, CDR2 SASEGT. CDR3: CASSDLGRQETQYF. The CDR3 DNA follows: TGTGCCAGCAGTGATTTGGGGAGGCAAGAGACCCAGTACTTC.

This clone was seen a single time. J is TRBJ1-2 and V is TRBV5-6; 7 nucleotides line up with TRBD1. The ends lost 3 bases at V and 0 bases at J; junction bases unmatched: 5. Germline CDR1 is SGHDT and CDR2 is YYEEEE. This CDR3 is built from 15 residues. This CDR3 reads CASSSRDRANYGYTF. As DNA, the CDR3 is TGTGCCAGCAGCTCCCGGGACAGAGCTAACTATGGCTACACCTTC.